This TCR beta chain was captured in a study of T-cell reconstitution after alpha-beta-depleted transplantation in children. CDR3 length: 18 residues. V gave up 0 bases and J gave up 9 bases; unmatched junction bases: 16. Germline loops: CDR1 SGHAT, CDR2 FQDESV (reference sequence). Unique molecular identifiers were incorporated during preparation of the TCRbeta library. In TCRdb, the PCR reads were re-called with MiXCR into one record per CDR3 protein. This table has 380,000 or so distinct CDR3 sequences, 13% appearing once. This clonotype was seen ten or more times. The sequencing here drew on PBMCs, taken from the stem cell graft. The chain recombines TRBV11-1 with TRBJ2-1, with 8 bases aligning to TRBD1. The receptor's source is a human donor who donated a stem cell graft to a child with Fanconi anemia. The CDR3 reads CASSLALSQGARKAEQFF. DNA for the CDR3: TGTGCCAGCAGCTTAGCGCTAAGTCAGGGGGCGCGGAAAGCTGAGCAGTTCTTC.